This T cell receptor beta chain is from a study of blood T cell repertoires in COVID-19. This clone came up a few times. The V end lost 3 bases, the J end lost 4 bases, and 11 bases lay between the germline ends. The germline V gene encodes CDR1 SGHDT and CDR2 YYEEEE. There are 14 residues in the CDR3. Libraries were prepared by immunoSEQ multiplex PCR; TCRdb keeps only in-frame clonotypes and omits some of them. This sample has 140,000 or so clones, with roughly four fifths found just once. The chain has TRBV5-6 and TRBJ1-5; D is possibly TRBD1 (5 bases). This sequence originates from a man aged 45-65 years who had recovered from COVID-19. The sequenced sample consisted of PBMCs or T cells enriched from blood (not recorded which). In nucleotides, the CDR3 is TGTGCCAGCAGCTGGGGCAATAGTAATCAGCCCCAGCATTTT. The encoded protein is CASSWGNSNQPQHF.